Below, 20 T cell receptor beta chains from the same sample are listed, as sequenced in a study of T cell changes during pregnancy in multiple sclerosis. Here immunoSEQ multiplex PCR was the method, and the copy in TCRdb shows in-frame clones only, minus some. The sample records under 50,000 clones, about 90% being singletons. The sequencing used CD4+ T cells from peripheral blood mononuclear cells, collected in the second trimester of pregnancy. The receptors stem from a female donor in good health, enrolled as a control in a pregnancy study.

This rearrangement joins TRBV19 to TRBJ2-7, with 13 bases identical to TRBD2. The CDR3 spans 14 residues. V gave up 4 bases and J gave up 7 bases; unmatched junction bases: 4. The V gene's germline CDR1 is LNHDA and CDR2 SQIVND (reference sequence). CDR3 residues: CASSTTSGGLEQYF. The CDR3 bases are TGTGCCAGTAGTACGACTAGCGGGGGGTTGGAGCAGTACTTC.

The CDR3 nucleotides are TGTGCCAGCAGCCAAAAATCGCGGGACCTACCTCCCGGGGAGCTGTTTTTT. It codes for CASSQKSRDLPPGELFF. This chain uses TRBV11-1 with TRBJ2-2; TRBD2 might be the D (6 bases). The V end lost 5 bases, the J end lost 6 bases, and 22 bases lay between the germline ends. The CDR3 has 17 residues. Per the germline V gene, CDR1 is SGHAT and CDR2 is FQDESV (reference sequence).

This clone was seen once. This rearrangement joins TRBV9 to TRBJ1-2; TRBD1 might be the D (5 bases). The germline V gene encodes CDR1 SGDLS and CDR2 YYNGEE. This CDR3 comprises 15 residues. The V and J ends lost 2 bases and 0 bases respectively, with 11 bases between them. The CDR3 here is CASSVDSNSNYGYTF. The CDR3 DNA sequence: TGTGCCAGCAGCGTCGACAGTAATTCTAACTATGGCTACACCTTC.

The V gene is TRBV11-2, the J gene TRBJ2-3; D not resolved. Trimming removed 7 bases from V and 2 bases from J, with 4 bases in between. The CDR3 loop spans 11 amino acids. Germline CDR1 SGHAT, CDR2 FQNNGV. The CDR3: CASTSTDTQYF. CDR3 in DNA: TGTGCCAGCACCTCCACAGATACGCAGTATTTT.

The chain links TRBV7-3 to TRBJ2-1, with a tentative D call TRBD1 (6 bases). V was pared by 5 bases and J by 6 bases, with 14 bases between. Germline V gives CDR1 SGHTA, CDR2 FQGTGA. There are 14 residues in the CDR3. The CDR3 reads CASSPSRGRNEQFF. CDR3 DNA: TGTGCCAGCAGCCCAAGCAGGGGCCGCAATGAGCAGTTCTTC.

In DNA form, the CDR3 reads TGCGCCAGCAGCTTGGAGGTGCGGGATACGCAGTATTTT. Amino acid sequence: CASSLEVRDTQYF. V is TRBV5-1 and J is TRBJ2-3; D is unclear. CDR3 length: 13 amino acids. Trimming shortened V by 0 bases and J by 6 bases, and 8 bases separated the two germline ends. CDR1 is SGHRS and CDR2 is YFSETQ in the germline V gene.

The CDR3 loop is CASSHRFREQFF. The CDR3 nucleotides read TGTGCCAGCAGTCACCGGTTCCGAGAGCAGTTCTTC. The chain has TRBV6-5 and TRBJ2-1; D is undetermined. The CDR3 has 12 residues. In germline, CDR1 is MNHEY, CDR2 SVGAGI. The V end was cut by 5 bases, the J end by 10 bases, with 12 bases between.

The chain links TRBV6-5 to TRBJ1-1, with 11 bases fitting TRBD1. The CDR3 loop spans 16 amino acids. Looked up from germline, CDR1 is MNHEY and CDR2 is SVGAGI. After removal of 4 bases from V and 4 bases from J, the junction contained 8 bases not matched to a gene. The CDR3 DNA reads TGTGCCAGCAGTTGGGGACAGGGGGTTTTGGTCACTGAAGCTTTCTTT. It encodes CASSWGQGVLVTEAFF.

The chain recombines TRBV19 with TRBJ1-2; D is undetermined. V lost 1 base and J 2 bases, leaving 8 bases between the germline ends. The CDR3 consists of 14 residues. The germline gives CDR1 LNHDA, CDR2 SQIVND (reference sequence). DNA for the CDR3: TGTGCCAGTAGTATAGTCAACAGAAACTATGGCTACACCTTC. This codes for CASSIVNRNYGYTF.

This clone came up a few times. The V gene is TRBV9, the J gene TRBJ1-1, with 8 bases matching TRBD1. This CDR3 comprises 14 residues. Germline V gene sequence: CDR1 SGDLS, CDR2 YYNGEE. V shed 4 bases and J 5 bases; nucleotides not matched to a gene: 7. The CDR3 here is CASSRAGGETEAFF. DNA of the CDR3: TGTGCCAGCAGCCGAGCAGGGGGCGAAACTGAAGCTTTCTTT.

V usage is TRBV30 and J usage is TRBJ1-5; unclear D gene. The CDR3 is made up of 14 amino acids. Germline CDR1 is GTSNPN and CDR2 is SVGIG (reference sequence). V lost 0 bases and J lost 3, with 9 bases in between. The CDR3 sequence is CAWSVSHHNQPQHF. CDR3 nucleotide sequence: TGTGCCTGGAGTGTAAGCCACCACAATCAGCCCCAGCATTTT.

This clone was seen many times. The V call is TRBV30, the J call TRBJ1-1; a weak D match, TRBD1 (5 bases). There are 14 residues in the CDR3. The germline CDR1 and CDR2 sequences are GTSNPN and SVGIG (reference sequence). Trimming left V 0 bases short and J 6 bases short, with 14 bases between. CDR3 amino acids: CAWSVRGKLAEAFF. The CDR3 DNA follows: TGTGCCTGGAGTGTACGGGGGAAATTGGCTGAAGCTTTCTTT. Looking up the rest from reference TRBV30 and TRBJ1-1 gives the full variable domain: SQTIHQWPATLVQPVGSPLSLECTVEGTSNPNLYWYRQAAGRGLQLLFYSVGIGQISSEVPQNLSASRPQDRQFILSSKKLLLSDSGFYLCAWSVRGKLAEAFFGQGTRLTVV.

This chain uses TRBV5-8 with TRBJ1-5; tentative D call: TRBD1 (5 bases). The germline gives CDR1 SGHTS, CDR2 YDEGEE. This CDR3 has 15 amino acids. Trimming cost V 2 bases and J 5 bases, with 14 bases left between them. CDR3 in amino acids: CASSLSGQPHQPQHF. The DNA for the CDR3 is TGTGCCAGCAGCTTATCAGGGCAGCCTCATCAGCCCCAGCATTTT.

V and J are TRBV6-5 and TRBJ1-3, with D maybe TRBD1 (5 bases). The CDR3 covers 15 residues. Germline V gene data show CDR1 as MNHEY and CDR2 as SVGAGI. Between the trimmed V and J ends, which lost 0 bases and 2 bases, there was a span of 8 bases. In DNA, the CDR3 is TGTGCCAGCAGTTACTCGGCAGGGACTGGAAACACCATATATTTT. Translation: CASSYSAGTGNTIYF.

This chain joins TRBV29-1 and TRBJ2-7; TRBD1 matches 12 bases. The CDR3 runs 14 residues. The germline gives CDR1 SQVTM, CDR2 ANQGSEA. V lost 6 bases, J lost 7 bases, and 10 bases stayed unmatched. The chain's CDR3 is CSVWDRGRLEEQYF. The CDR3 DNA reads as TGCAGCGTATGGGACAGGGGGCGCTTAGAAGAGCAGTACTTC.

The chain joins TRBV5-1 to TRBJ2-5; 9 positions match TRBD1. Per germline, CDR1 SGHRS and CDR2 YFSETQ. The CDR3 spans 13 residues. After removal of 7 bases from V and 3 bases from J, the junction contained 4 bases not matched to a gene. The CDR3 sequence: CASRDRVKETQYF. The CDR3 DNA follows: TGCGCCAGCCGGGACAGGGTCAAAGAGACCCAGTACTTC. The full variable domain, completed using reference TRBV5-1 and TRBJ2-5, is KAGVTQTPRYLIKTRGQQVTLSCSPISGHRSVSWYQQTPGQGLQFLFEYFSETQRNKGNFPGRFSGRQFSNSRSEMNVSTLELGDSALYLCASRDRVKETQYFGPGTRLLVL.

The CDR3 nucleotides are TGTGCCAGCAGTTTACAAGGGGCCAGGACGGCTTTCTTT. It codes for CASSLQGARTAFF. The chain carries TRBV27 and TRBJ1-1, with a possible D match to TRBD1 (5 bases). Germline V CDR1 and CDR2: MNHEY, SMNVEV (reference sequence). The CDR3 has 13 amino acids. V was shortened by 2 bases and J by 11 bases, with 15 bases between the two germline ends.

CDR3 in DNA: TGTGCCAGCAGCCGATCAGGGCTGGGATCCTCACCCCTCCACTTT. This sequence encodes CASSRSGLGSSPLHF. The chain is built from TRBV7-2 and TRBJ1-6, with D possibly matching TRBD1 (5 bases). The ends were cut back, 5 bases at V and 10 bases at J, with 18 bases in the middle. The length of the CDR3 is 15 residues. Germline V gene data show CDR1 as SGHTA and CDR2 as FQGNSA.

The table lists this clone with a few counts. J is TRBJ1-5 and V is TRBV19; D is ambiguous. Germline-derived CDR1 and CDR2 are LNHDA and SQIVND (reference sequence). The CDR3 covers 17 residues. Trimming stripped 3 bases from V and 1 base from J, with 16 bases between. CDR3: CASSIGVESKSNQPQHF. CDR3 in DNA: TGTGCCAGTAGTATCGGGGTAGAGAGCAAGAGCAATCAGCCCCAGCATTTT.

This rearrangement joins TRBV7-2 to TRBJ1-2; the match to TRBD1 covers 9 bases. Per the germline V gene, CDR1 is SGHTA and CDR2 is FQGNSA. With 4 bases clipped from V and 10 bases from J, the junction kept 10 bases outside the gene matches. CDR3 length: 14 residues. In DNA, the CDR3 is TGTGCCAGCAGCTACCGAGGACAGGGGAGGTTCTACACCTTC. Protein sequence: CASSYRGQGRFYTF. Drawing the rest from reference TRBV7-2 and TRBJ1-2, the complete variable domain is GAGVSQSPSNKVTEKGKDVELRCDPISGHTALYWYRQSLGQGLEFLIYFQGNSAPDKSGLPSDRFSAERTGGSVSTLTIQRTQQEDSAVYLCASSYRGQGRFYTFGSGTRLTVV.